The TCR beta chain described here comes from a study of post-analysis software for immune sequencing data. On the study more broadly: Relapsing-remitting, secondary progressive and progressive-relapsing courses of multiple sclerosis were included.

Notes on the study in general: Under F measure analysis, samples from one preparation batch co-clustered strongly. In patients, four to six TRBV segments were more frequent than in controls, with TRBV5-6, TRBV5-1 and TRBV20-1 among them. Controls' normalized Chao1 diversity significantly exceeded that of multiple sclerosis patients.

This clonotype was observed at least ten times. The antigen is unknown. Unique molecular identifiers featured in each of the TCR beta cDNA libraries. In TCRdb, the PCR reads were re-called with MiXCR into one record per CDR3 protein. The sample has some 190,000 distinct CDR3 sequences; over 25% are singletons. V lost 1 base and J 2 bases, leaving 18 bases between the germline ends. Germline V gene data show CDR1 as SGHTA and CDR2 as FQGTGA. The CDR3 spans 17 residues. This clonotype was obtained from a girl aged 2-17 years with multiple sclerosis. The chain joins TRBV7-3 to TRBJ2-7, with D tentatively TRBD1 (5 bases). The specimen was blood. The CDR3 spells CASSLKTPRESTYEQYF. The CDR3 nucleotides read TGTGCCAGCAGCTTAAAGACCCCCAGGGAAAGTACCTACGAGCAGTACTTC.